These T cell receptor beta chains were read from a single sample in a study of cytomegalovirus exposure and HLA in healthy donors. Produced via immunoSEQ multiplex PCR; TCRdb's table is partial and in-frame only. The repertoire holds approximately 140,000 clones, with 60% to 80% as singletons. The sample consisted of PBMCs. These receptors were obtained from a male donor in good health and CMV-seronegative. The CDR3 runs from the conserved cysteine through the conserved F or W. The D gene is left open where the match is weak. Expanded clones are given a class, and other clones once, few, many or no size at all.

>TRBD2|TRBJ2-5|TRBV4-2|.
CASSQGRGGIETQYF
TGTGCCAGCAGCCAAGGTCGGGGGGGGATAGAGACCCAGTACTTC
>.|TRBJ1-1|TRBV28|.
CASSLWGQSTEAFF
TGTGCCAGCAGTTTATGGGGCCAGTCCACTGAAGCTTTCTTT
>TRBD2|TRBJ2-1|TRBV4-1|.
CASSQGLAGGSYNEQFF
TGCGCCAGCAGCCAAGGACTAGCGGGGGGCTCCTACAATGAGCAGTTCTTC
>TRBD1|TRBJ2-7|TRBV18|.
CASSPLQGVNEQYF
TGTGCCAGCTCACCACTACAGGGGGTCAACGAGCAGTACTTC
>.|TRBJ1-2|TRBV4-2|.
CASSPGEWDKANYGYTF
TGTGCCAGCAGCCCTGGCGAGTGGGACAAGGCCAACTATGGCTACACCTTC
>.|TRBJ2-5|TRBV7-9|.
CASNMGGQETQYF
TGTGCCAGCAACATGGGGGGCCAAGAGACCCAGTACTTC
>.|TRBJ2-5|TRBV5-4|.
CASSLDPGTEYF
TGTGCCAGCAGCTTGGATCCGGGAACGGAGTACTTC
>.|TRBJ1-1|TRBV29-1|.
CSVEPSPNTEAFF
TGCAGCGTTGAACCCTCCCCGAACACTGAAGCTTTCTTT
>TRBD1|TRBJ2-2|TRBV30|few
CAWSVRTGRNTGELFF
TGTGCCTGGAGTGTACGGACAGGGAGAAACACCGGGGAGCTGTTTTTT
>TRBD1|TRBJ2-2|TRBV18|.
CASSPTGDDTGELFF
TGTGCCAGCTCACCCACAGGGGATGACACCGGGGAGCTGTTTTTT
>.|TRBJ1-2|TRBV6-6|.
CASSYPPAEANYGYTF
TGTGCCAGCAGTTACCCCCCGGCGGAAGCTAACTATGGCTACACCTTC
>.|TRBJ1-4|TRBV5-5|.
CASSLAPNRVGNEKLFF
TGTGCCAGCAGCCTAGCCCCAAACAGGGTGGGGAATGAAAAACTGTTTTTT
>TRBD1|TRBJ1-4|TRBV5-4|.
CASGRTGNEKLFF
TGTGCCAGCGGACGGACAGGGAATGAAAAACTGTTTTTT
>TRBD1|TRBJ2-6|TRBV6-1|.
CASSGLTGAGANVLTF
TGTGCCAGCAGTGGGTTAACAGGGGCTGGGGCCAACGTCCTGACTTTC
>.|TRBJ2-5|TRBV18|.
CASSPGPRMGLRETQYF
TGTGCCAGCTCACCAGGGCCGCGGATGGGGCTGAGAGAGACCCAGTACTTC
>.|TRBJ2-3|TRBV4-1|few
CASSQALTDTQYF
TGCGCCAGCAGCCAAGCCCTGACAGATACGCAGTATTTT
>.|TRBJ2-7|TRBV11-2|.
CASSLEGVDYEQYF
TGTGCCAGCAGCTTAGAAGGGGTAGACTACGAGCAGTACTTC
>TRBD1|TRBJ1-3|TRBV27|.
CASSPTGSNTIYF
TGTGCCAGCAGCCCGACAGGGTCGAACACCATATATTTT
>.|TRBJ2-6|TRBV7-8|.
CASSSLTGSGANVLTF
TGTGCCAGCAGCTCCCTAACAGGGTCTGGGGCCAACGTCCTGACTTTC
>.|TRBJ1-2|TRBV5-1|.
CASTDLSRGPHYGYTF
TGCGCCAGCACCGATCTATCCCGGGGTCCGCACTATGGCTACACCTTC
>TRBD1|TRBJ2-3|TRBV7-9|.
CASSLTGGNTDTQYF
TGTGCCAGCAGCCTAACAGGGGGGAACACAGATACGCAGTATTTT
>TRBD2|TRBJ2-3|TRBV6-5|.
CASSYDPAGVADTQYF
TGTGCCAGCAGTTACGATCCAGCGGGGGTCGCAGATACGCAGTATTTT
>.|TRBJ1-5|TRBV7-2|.
CASSLWANQPQHF
TGTGCCAGCAGCTTATGGGCCAATCAGCCCCAGCATTTT
>.|TRBJ1-2|TRBV23-1|.
CASSPLGEGAYGYTF
TGCGCCAGCAGTCCCCTCGGGGAGGGCGCCTATGGCTACACCTTC
>.|TRBJ2-2|TRBV30|.
CAWSIATGELFF
TGTGCCTGGAGTATAGCCACCGGGGAGCTGTTTTTT
>TRBD2|TRBJ2-1|TRBV19|.
CASSIIPLAGYNEQFF
TGTGCCAGTAGTATAATCCCCCTAGCGGGGTACAATGAGCAGTTCTTC
>.|TRBJ2-1|TRBV2|few
CAGGGEVGGEQFF
TGTGCGGGAGGGGGGGAGGTCGGTGGGGAGCAGTTCTTC
>.|TRBJ1-4|TRBV4-1|few
CASSPARGFDEKLFF
TGCGCCAGCAGCCCAGCGCGGGGCTTTGATGAAAAACTGTTTTTT
>.|TRBJ1-3|TRBV7-2|.
CASSFRGSSGNTIYF
TGTGCCAGCAGCTTTAGAGGCTCCTCTGGAAACACCATATATTTT
>TRBD1|TRBJ2-2|TRBV2|.
CASTGQGGTGELFF
TGTGCCAGCACTGGACAGGGGGGGACCGGGGAGCTGTTTTTT
>TRBD2|TRBJ2-5|TRBV4-2|.
CVSSSRTSGGEGETQYF
TGTGTCAGCAGCTCACGGACTAGCGGGGGGGAAGGAGAGACCCAGTACTTC
>.|TRBJ2-6|TRBV5-1|.
CASSFKEAGPPSSGANVLTF
TGCGCCAGCAGCTTTAAGGAGGCGGGTCCTCCGAGCTCTGGGGCCAACGTCCTGACTTTC
>TRBD2|TRBJ2-3|TRBV7-2|.
CASSSGLGLAGTDTQYF
TGTGCCAGCAGCTCCGGCCTCGGACTAGCGGGAACAGATACGCAGTATTTT
>.|TRBJ2-7|TRBV30|.
CAWSVSDYEQYF
TGTGCCTGGAGTGTGAGTGACTACGAGCAGTACTTC
>TRBD2|TRBJ2-5|TRBV25-1|.
CASSGAGGPETQYF
TGTGCCAGCAGTGGCGCGGGGGGGCCGGAGACCCAGTACTTC
>.|TRBJ2-2|TRBV5-1|.
CAISPETNTGELFF
TGCGCCATTTCCCCCGAGACGAACACCGGGGAGCTGTTTTTT
>.|TRBJ2-1|TRBV6-1|.
CASSEERGRYNEQFF
TGTGCCAGCAGTGAAGAAAGGGGCAGGTACAATGAGCAGTTCTTC
>.|TRBJ2-3|TRBV11-2|.
CASSFHPPTGTTDTQYF
TGTGCCAGCAGCTTCCACCCGCCTACGGGAACCACAGATACGCAGTATTTT